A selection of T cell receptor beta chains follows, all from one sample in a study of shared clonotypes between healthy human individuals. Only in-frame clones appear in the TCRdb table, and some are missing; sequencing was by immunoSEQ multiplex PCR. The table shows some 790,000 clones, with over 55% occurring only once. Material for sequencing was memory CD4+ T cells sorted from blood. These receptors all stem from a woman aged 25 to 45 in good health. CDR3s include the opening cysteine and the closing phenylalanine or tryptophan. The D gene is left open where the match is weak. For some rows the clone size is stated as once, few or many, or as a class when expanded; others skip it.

TGTGCCAGCAGTTTTGAGGACAGGGCGACCTACGAGCAGTACTTC	CASSFEDRATYEQYF	few	TRBJ2-7	TRBD1	TRBV28
TGTGCCAGCAGCTTAGGAGGGCGGGAGCGGCAGTTCTTC	CASSLGGRERQFF	.	TRBJ2-1	TRBD2	TRBV11-3
TGTGCCAGCAAACCTAGCGGGGATACCTACGAGCAGTACTTC	CASKPSGDTYEQYF	.	TRBJ2-7	TRBD2	TRBV27
TGCAGTGCTAGAATACCGAACGGGCAGTTCTTC	CSARIPNGQFF	once	TRBJ2-1	.	TRBV20-1
TGTGCCAGCAGCCAAGGTGACCAGCCCCAGCATTTT	CASSQGDQPQHF	.	TRBJ1-5	.	TRBV4-2
TGTGCCAGCAGTCGAGCGGGAGGCTACGAGCAGTACTTC	CASSRAGGYEQYF	.	TRBJ2-7	TRBD2	TRBV7-9
TGTGCCAGCTCACCTCCTAGCGGGGGGAACACCGGGGAGCTGTTTTTT	CASSPPSGGNTGELFF	.	TRBJ2-2	TRBD2	TRBV18
TGTGCCAGCAGCTTGGAGCGGGACCCCTTGGAAGATACGCAGTATTTT	CASSLERDPLEDTQYF	.	TRBJ2-3	TRBD2	TRBV5-4
TGTGCCAGCAGCTTGGACCGATCCTACGAGCAGTACTTC	CASSLDRSYEQYF	.	TRBJ2-7	.	TRBV7-8
TGCGCCAGCAGCTCGGTGAAAACAGGGTCCACTGAAGCTTTCTTT	CASSSVKTGSTEAFF	.	TRBJ1-1	.	TRBV5-1
TGCAGCGCGTACCTCACCGGGACCCGAACCTACGAGCAGTACTTC	CSAYLTGTRTYEQYF	.	TRBJ2-7	.	TRBV29-1
TGTGCCAGCAGCACCGCCCCGTACGAGCAGTACTTC	CASSTAPYEQYF	.	TRBJ2-7	.	TRBV2
TGTGCCAGCAGCTTACAGAGAGCCGTGGGAGAGACCCAGTACTTC	CASSLQRAVGETQYF	once	TRBJ2-5	.	TRBV11-1
TGTGCCAGCAGCTACCTTCAGGGGAACACTGAAGCTTTCTTT	CASSYLQGNTEAFF	.	TRBJ1-1	.	TRBV5-4
TGTGCCAGCACCCTGACAGGGGGTGTGTCAGATACGCAGTATTTT	CASTLTGGVSDTQYF	.	TRBJ2-3	TRBD1	TRBV7-9
TGTGCCAGCAGCCGAAGCTCCGGGGAGCTGTTTTTT	CASSRSSGELFF	.	TRBJ2-2	.	TRBV7-9
TGTGCCAGCAGTCTCCTGGCGGACAGCTCGTGGGTCTTC	CASSLLADSSWVF	few	TRBJ2-1	.	TRBV28
TGTGCCAGCGCCCAACGCCGGAGACAGCCCCAGCATTTT	CASAQRRRQPQHF	.	TRBJ1-5	.	TRBV27
TGTGCCAGCAGCTTTACTAGCGGGAGGTCAAACTCCTACAATGAGCAGTTCTTC	CASSFTSGRSNSYNEQFF	.	TRBJ2-1	TRBD2	TRBV5-7
TGTGCCAGCGCGAAAGGGGTGAAACAGCCCCAGCATTTT	CASAKGVKQPQHF	few	TRBJ1-5	.	TRBV27